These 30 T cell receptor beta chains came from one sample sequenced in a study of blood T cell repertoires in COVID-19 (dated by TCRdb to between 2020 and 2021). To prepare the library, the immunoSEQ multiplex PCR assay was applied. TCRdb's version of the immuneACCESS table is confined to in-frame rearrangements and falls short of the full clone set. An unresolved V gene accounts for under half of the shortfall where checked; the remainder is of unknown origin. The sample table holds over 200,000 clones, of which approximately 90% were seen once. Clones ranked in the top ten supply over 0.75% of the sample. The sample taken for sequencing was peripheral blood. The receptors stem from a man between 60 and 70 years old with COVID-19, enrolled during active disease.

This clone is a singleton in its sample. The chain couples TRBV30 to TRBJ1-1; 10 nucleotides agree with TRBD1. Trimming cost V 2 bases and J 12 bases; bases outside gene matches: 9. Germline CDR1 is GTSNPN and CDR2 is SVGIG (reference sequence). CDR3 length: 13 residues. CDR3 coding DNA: TGTGCCTGGAGTCGACAGGGGGCCGGACAAACTTTCTTT. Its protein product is CAWSRQGAGQTFF.

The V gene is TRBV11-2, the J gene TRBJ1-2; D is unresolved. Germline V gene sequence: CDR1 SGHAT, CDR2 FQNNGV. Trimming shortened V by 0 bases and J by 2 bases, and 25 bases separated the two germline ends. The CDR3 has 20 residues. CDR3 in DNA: TGTGCCAGCAGCTTAGATCTTCCTCAGCCGAGGTCTCCATCGAACTATGGCTACACCTTC. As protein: CASSLDLPQPRSPSNYGYTF.

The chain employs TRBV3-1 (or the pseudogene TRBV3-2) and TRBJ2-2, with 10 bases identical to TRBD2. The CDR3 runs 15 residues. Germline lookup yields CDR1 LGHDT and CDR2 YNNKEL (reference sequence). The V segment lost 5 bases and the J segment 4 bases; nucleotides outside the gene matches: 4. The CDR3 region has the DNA TGTGCCAGCAGCAAGCGGGAGGGCATCACCGGGGAGCTGTTTTTT. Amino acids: CASSKREGITGELFF.

The CDR3 region is CASSYPGQGVPGYTF. For the CDR3, the DNA is TGTGCCAGCAGCTACCCGGGACAGGGCGTTCCTGGCTACACCTTC. The genes are TRBV7-8 and TRBJ1-2; 9 nucleotides agree with TRBD1. Germline CDR1 SGHVS, CDR2 FQNEAQ. This CDR3 has 15 residues. J lost 7 bases, V lost 4 bases, and 10 bases had no gene match.

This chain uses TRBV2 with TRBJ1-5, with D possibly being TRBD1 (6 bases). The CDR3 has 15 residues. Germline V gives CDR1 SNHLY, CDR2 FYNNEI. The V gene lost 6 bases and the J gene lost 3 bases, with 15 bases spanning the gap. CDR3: CASSLSGQLNQPQHF. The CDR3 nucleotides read TGTGCCAGCAGCTTAAGCGGACAGCTCAATCAGCCCCAGCATTTT.

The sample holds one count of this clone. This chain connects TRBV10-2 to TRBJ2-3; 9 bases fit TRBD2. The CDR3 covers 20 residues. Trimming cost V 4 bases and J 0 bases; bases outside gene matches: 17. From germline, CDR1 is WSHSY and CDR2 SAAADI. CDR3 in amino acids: CASSGIAPRGGAESTDTQYF. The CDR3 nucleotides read TGCGCCAGCAGTGGCATAGCCCCGCGCGGGGGGGCAGAGAGCACAGATACGCAGTATTTT.

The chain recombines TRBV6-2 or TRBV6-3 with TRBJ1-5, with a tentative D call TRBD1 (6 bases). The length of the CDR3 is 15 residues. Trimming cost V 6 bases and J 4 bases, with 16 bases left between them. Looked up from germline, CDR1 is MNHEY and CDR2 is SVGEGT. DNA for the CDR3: TGTGCCAGCAGCCCGGGACACGCGAATAATCAGCCCCAGCATTTT. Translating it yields CASSPGHANNQPQHF.

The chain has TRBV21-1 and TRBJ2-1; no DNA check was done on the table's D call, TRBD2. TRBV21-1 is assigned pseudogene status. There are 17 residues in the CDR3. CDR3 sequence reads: CASSNGTSGGLYNEQFF. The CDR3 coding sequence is TGTGCCAGCAGCAACGGGACTAGCGGGGGGCTTTACAATGAGCAGTTCTTC.

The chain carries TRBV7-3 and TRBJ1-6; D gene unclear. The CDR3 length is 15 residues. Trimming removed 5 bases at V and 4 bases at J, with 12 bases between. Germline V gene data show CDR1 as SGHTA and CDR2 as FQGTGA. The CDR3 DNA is TGTGCCAGCAGCCTCCTTGGGCCGTATAATTCACCCCTCCACTTT. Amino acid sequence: CASSLLGPYNSPLHF.

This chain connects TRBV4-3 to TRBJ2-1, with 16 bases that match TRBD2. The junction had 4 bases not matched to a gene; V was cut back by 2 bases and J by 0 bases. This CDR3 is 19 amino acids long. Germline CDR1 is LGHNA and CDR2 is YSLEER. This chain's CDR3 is CASSQQGLAGGGSYNEQFF. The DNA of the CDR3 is TGCGCCAGCAGCCAACAGGGACTAGCGGGAGGGGGCTCCTACAATGAGCAGTTCTTC.

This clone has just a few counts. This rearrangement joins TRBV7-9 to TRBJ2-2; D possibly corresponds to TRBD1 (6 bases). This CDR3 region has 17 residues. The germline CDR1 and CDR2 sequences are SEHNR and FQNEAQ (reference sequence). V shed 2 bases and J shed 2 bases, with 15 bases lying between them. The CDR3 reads CASSLLAGRGNTGELFF. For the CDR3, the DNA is TGTGCCAGCAGCTTATTAGCCGGCAGGGGAAACACCGGGGAGCTGTTTTTT.

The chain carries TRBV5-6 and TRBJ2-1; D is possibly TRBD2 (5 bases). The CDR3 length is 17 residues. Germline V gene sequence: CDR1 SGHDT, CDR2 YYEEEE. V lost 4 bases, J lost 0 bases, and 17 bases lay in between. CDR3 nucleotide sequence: TGTGCCAGCAGCACTTGGGGTTCGGGAACCTCCTACAATGAGCAGTTCTTC. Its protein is CASSTWGSGTSYNEQFF.

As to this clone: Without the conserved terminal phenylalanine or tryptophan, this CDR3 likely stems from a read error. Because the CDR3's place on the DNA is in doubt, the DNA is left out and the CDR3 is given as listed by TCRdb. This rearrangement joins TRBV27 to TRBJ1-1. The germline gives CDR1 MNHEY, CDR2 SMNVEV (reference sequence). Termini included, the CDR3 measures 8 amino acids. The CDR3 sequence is CASTPRVL.

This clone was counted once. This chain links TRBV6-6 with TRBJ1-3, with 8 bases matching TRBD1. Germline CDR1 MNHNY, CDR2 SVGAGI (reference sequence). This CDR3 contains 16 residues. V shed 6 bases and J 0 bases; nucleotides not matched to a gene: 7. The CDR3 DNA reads TGTGCCAGCAGATCGCAGGGGGCTATCTCTGGAAACACCATATATTTT. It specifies CASRSQGAISGNTIYF.

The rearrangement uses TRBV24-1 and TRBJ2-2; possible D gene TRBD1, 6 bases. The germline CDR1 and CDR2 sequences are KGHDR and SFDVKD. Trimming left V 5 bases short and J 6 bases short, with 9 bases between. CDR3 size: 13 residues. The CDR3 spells CATSVQGPGELFF. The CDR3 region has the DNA TGTGCCACCAGTGTACAGGGTCCCGGGGAGCTGTTTTTT.

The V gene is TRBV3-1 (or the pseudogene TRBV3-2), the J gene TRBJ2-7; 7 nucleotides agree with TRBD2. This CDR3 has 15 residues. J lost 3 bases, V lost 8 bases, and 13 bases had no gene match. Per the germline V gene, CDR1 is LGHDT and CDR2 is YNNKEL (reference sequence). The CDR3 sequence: CASGGLGGNRYEQYF. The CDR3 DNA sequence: TGTGCCAGCGGAGGTCTGGGGGGGAACCGCTACGAGCAGTACTTC.

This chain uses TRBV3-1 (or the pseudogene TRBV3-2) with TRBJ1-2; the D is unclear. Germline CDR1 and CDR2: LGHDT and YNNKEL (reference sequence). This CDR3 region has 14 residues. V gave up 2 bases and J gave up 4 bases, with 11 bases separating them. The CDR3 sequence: CASSQRRGSYGYTF. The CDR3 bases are TGTGCCAGCAGCCAACGCCGGGGATCCTATGGCTACACCTTC.

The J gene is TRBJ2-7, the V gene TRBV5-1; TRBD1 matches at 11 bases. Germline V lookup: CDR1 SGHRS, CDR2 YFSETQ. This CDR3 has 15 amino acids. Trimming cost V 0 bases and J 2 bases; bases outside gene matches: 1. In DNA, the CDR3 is TGCGCCAGCAGCTTGGGGACAGGGGGCCCCTACGAGCAGTACTTC. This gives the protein CASSLGTGGPYEQYF.

CDR3 nucleotide sequence: TGTGCCAGTAGTGGGCGTGTGGGCAATCAGCCCCAGCATTTT. Translating gives CASSGRVGNQPQHF. The chain uses TRBV19 and TRBJ1-5; no firm D call. With 5 bases removed from V and 2 bases from J, the gap between germline ends came to 10 bases. Germline CDR1 LNHDA, CDR2 SQIVND (reference sequence). This CDR3 has 14 residues.

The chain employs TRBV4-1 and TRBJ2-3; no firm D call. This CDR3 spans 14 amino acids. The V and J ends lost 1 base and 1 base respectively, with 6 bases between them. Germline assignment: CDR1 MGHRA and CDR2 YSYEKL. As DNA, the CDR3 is TGCGCCAGCAGCCAAGCCCCAGGCACAGATACGCAGTATTTT. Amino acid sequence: CASSQAPGTDTQYF.

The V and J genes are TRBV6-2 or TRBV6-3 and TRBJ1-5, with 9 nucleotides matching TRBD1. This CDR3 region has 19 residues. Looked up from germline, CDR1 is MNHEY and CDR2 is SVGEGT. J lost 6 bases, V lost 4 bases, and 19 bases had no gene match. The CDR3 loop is CASSFPGTGSSGRSQPQHF. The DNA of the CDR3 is TGTGCCAGCAGTTTCCCCGGGACAGGGTCGAGTGGAAGAAGTCAGCCCCAGCATTTT.

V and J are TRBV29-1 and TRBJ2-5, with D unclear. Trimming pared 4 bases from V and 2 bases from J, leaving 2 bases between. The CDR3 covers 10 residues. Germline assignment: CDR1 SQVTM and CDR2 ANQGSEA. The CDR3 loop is CSVAQETQYF. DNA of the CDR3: TGCAGCGTTGCTCAAGAGACCCAGTACTTC.

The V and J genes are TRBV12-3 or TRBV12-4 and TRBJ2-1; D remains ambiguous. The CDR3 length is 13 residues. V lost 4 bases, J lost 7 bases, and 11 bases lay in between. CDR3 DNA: TGTGCCAGCAGTTCATCACCCGGTAATGAGCAGTTCTTC. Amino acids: CASSSSPGNEQFF.

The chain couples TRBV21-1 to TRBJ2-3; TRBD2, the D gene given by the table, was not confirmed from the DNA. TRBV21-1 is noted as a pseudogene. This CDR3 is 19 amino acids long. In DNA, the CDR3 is TGTGCCAGCAGCAAAGTGGGGGGAAGGATTGGTGATTTAGGAGATACGCAGTATTTT. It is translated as CASSKVGGRIGDLGDTQYF.

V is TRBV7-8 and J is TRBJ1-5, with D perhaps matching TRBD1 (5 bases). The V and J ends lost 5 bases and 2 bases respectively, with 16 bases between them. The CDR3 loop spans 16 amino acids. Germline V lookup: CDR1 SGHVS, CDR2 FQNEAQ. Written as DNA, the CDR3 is TGTGCCAGCAGCCCGGTAGGTGGGGCCCGCAATCAGCCCCAGCATTTT. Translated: CASSPVGGARNQPQHF.

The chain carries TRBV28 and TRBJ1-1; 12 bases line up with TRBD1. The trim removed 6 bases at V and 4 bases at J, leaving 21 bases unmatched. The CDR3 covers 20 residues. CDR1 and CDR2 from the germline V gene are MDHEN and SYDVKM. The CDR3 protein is CASSRDRGRGGGLRGTEAFF. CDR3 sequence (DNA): TGTGCCAGCAGCAGGGACAGGGGGCGAGGTGGGGGCTTACGGGGCACTGAAGCTTTCTTT.

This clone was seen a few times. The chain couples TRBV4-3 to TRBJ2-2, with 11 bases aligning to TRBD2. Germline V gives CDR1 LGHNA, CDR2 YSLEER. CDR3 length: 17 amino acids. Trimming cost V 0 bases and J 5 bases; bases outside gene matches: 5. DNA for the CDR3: TGCGCCAGCAGCCAAGATCGGGCTAGCGGGAGGACCGGGGAGCTGTTTTTT. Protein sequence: CASSQDRASGRTGELFF.

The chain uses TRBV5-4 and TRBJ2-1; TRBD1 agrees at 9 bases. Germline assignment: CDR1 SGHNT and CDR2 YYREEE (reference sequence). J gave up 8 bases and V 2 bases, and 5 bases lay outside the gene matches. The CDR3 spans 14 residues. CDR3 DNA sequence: TGTGCCAGCAGCTTAGGGGACAGGGCGGATGAGCAGTTCTTC. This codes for CASSLGDRADEQFF.

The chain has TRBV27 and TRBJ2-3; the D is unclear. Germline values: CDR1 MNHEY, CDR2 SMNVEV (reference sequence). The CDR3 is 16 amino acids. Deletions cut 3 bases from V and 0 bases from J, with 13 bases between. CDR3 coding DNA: TGTGCCAGCAGTTTCCTGGCCCGTCCCAGCACAGATACGCAGTATTTT. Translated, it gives CASSFLARPSTDTQYF.

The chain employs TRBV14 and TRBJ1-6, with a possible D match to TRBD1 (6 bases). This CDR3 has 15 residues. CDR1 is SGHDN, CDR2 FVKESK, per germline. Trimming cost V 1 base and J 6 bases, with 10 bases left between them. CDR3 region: CASSQGQGINSPLHF. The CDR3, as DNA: TGTGCCAGCAGCCAAGGGCAGGGGATTAATTCACCCCTCCACTTT. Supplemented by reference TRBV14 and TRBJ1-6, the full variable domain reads EAGVTQFPSHSVIEKGQTVTLRCDPISGHDNLYWYRRVMGKEIKFLLHFVKESKQDESGMPNNRFLAERTGGTYSTLKVQPAELEDSGVYFCASSQGQGINSPLHFGNGTRLTVT.